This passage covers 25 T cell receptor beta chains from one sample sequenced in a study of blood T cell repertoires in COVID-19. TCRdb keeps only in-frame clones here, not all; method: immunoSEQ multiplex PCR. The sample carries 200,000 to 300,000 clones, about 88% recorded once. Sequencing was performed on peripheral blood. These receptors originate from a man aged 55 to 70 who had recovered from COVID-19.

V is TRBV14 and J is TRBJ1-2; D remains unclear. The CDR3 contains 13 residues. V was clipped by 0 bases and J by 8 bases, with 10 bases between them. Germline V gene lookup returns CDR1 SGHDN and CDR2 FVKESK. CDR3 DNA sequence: TGTGCCAGCAGCCAAGATTTGGAGTCCGGCTACACCTTC. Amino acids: CASSQDLESGYTF.

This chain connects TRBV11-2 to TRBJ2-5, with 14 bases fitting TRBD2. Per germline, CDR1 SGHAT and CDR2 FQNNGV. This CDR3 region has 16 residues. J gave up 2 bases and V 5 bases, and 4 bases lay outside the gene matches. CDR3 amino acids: CASSLGLAGGQETQYF. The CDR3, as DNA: TGTGCCAGCAGCCTCGGACTAGCGGGGGGACAAGAGACCCAGTACTTC.

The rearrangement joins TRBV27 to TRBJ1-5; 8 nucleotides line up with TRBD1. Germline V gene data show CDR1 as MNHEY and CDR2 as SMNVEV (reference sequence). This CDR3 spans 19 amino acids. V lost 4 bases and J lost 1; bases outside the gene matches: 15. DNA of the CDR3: TGTGCCAGCAGTTCCCGGACAGGGATGGTCCCTCGAAGCAATCAGCCCCAGCATTTT. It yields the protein CASSSRTGMVPRSNQPQHF.

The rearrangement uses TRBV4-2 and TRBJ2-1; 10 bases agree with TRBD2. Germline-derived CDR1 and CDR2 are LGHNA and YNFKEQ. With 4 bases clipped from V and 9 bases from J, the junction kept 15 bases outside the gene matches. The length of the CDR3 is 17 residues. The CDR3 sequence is CASSPNMLLAGASEQFF. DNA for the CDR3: TGTGCCAGCAGCCCTAATATGCTGCTAGCGGGGGCCTCTGAGCAGTTCTTC.

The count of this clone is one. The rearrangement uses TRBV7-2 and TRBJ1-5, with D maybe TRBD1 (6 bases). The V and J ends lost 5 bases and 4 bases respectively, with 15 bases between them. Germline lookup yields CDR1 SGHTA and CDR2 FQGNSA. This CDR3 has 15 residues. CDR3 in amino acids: CASSVIRDINQPQHF. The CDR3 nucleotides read TGTGCCAGCAGCGTAATCCGGGACATTAATCAGCCCCAGCATTTT.

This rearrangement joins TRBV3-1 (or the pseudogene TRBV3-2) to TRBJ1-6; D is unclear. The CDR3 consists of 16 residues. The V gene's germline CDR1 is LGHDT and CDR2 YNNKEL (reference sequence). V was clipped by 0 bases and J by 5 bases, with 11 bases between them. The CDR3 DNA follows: TGTGCCAGCAGCCAAGAGCGAAGACAAAATAATTCACCCCTCCACTTT. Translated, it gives CASSQERRQNNSPLHF.

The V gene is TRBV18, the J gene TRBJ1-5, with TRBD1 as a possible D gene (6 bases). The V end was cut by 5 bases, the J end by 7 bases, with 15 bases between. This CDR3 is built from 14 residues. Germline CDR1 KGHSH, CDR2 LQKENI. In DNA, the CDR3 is TGTGCCAGCTCAGCCGATTCAGGGGCCCAGCCCCAGCATTTT. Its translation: CASSADSGAQPQHF. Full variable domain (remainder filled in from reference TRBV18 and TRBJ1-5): NAGVMQNPRHLVRRRGQEARLRCSPMKGHSHVYWYRQLPEEGLKFMVYLQKENIIDESGMPKERFSAEFPKEGPSILRIQQVVRGDSAAYFCASSADSGAQPQHFGDGTRLSIL.

The CDR3 sequence is CASSKTGGKDEQYF. The CDR3 coding sequence is TGTGCCAGCAGCAAAACAGGGGGTAAGGACGAGCAGTACTTC. The chain has TRBV2 and TRBJ2-7, with 8 bases matching TRBD1. This CDR3 is built from 14 residues. Trimming took 6 bases from V and 5 from J; bases not matched to a gene: 9. The V gene's germline CDR1 is SNHLY and CDR2 FYNNEI.

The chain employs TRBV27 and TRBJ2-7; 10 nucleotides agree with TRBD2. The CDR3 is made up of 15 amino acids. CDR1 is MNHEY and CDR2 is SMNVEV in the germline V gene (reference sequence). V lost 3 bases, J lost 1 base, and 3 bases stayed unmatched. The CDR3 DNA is TGTGCCAGCAGTTTCCAACTAGCGGGGTCCTACGAGCAGTACTTC. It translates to CASSFQLAGSYEQYF.

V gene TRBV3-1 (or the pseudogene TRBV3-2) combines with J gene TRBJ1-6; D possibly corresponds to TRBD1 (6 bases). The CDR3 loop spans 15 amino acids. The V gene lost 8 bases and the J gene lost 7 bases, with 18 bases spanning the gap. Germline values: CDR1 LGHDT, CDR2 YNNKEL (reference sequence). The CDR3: CASGPGRGLNSPLHF. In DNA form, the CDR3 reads TGTGCCAGCGGGCCGGGGAGGGGGTTAAATTCACCCCTCCACTTT.

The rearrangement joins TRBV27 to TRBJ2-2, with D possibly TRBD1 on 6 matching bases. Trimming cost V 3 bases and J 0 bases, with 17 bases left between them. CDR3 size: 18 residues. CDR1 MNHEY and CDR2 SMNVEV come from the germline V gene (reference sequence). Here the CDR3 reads CASSFSRGPFANTGELFF. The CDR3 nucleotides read TGTGCCAGCAGTTTCTCCAGGGGCCCCTTTGCGAACACCGGGGAGCTGTTTTTT.

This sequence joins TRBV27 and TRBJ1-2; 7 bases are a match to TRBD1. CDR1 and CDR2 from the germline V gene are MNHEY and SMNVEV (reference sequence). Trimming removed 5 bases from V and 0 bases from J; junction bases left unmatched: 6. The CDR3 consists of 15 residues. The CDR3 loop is CASSRLQGSNYGYTF. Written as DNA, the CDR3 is TGTGCCAGCAGTCGGCTACAGGGGTCTAACTATGGCTACACCTTC.

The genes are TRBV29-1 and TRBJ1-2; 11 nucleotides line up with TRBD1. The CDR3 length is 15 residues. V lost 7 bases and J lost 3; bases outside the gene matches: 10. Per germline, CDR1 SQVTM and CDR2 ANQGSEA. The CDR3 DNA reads TGCAGCGCCCGGGACAGGGGGTCCGCCGACTATGGCTACACCTTC. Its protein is CSARDRGSADYGYTF. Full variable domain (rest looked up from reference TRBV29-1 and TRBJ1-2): SAVISQKPSRDICQRGTSLTIQCQVDSQVTMMFWYRQQPGQSLTLIATANQGSEATYESGFVIDKFPISRPNLTFSTLTVSNMSPEDSSIYLCSARDRGSADYGYTFGSGTRLTVV.

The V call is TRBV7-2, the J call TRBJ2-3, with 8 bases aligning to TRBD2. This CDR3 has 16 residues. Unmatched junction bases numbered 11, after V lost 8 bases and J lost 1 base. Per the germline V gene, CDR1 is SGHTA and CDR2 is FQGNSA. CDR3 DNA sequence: TGTGCCAGCGGATTGTGGGGGCGGGGGGGCACAGATACGCAGTATTTT. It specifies CASGLWGRGGTDTQYF. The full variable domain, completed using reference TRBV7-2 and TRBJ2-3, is GAGVSQSPSNKVTEKGKDVELRCDPISGHTALYWYRQSLGQGLEFLIYFQGNSAPDKSGLPSDRFSAERTGGSVSTLTIQRTQQEDSAVYLCASGLWGRGGTDTQYFGPGTRLTVL.

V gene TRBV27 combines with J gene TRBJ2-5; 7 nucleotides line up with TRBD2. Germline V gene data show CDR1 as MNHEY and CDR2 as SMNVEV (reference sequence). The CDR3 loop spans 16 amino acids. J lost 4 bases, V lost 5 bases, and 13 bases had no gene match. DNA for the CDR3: TGTGCCAGCAGTGCGGCACAGATTCGCGGGGGAGAGACCCAGTACTTC. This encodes CASSAAQIRGGETQYF.

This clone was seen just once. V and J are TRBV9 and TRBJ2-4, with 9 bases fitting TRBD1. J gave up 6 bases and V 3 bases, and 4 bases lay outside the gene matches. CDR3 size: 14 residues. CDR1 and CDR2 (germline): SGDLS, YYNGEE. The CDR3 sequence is CASSAPGQGNIQYF. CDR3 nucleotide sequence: TGTGCCAGCAGCGCCCCGGGACAGGGAAACATTCAGTACTTC.

CDR3 sequence (DNA): TGTGCCATCAGTGAGGGGCAGGGTGGCTACACCTTC. Amino acid sequence: CAISEGQGGYTF. The chain is built from TRBV10-3 and TRBJ1-2; weak D call: TRBD1 (5 bases). The CDR3 totals 12 residues. The germline V gene encodes CDR1 ENHRY and CDR2 SYGVKD. Trimming cost V 2 bases and J 7 bases, with 8 bases left between them.

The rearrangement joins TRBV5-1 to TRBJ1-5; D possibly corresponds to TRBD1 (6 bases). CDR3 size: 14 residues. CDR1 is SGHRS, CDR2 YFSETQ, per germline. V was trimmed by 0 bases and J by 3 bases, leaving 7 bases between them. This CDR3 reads CASSLGQDNQPQHF. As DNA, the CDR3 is TGCGCCAGCAGCTTGGGACAGGACAATCAGCCCCAGCATTTT.

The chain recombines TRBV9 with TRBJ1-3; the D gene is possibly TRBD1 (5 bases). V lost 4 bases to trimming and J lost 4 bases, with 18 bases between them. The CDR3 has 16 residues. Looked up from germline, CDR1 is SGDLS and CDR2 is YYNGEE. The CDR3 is CASSTSRTQPGNTIYF. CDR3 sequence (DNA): TGTGCCAGCAGCACCTCCCGGACACAACCGGGAAACACCATATATTTT.

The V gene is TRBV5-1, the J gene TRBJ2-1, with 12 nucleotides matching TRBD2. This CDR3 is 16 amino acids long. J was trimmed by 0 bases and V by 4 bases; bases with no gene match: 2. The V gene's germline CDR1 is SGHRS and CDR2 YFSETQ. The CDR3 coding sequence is TGCGCCAGCAGCGAACTAGCGGGGGGCTCCTACAATGAGCAGTTCTTC. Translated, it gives CASSELAGGSYNEQFF.

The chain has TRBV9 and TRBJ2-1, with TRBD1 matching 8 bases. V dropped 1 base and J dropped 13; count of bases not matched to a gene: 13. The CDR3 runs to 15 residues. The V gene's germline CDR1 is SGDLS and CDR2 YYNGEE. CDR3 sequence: CASSVRSDRVVEQFF. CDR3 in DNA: TGTGCCAGCAGCGTACGTTCGGACAGGGTAGTAGAACAGTTCTTC.

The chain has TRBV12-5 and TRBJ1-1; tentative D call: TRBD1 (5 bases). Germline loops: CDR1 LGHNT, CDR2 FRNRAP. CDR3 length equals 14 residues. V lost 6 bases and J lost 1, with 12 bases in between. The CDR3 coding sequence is TGTGCTAGTGGCCCCGGACACCCGAACACTGAAGCTTTCTTT. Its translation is CASGPGHPNTEAFF.

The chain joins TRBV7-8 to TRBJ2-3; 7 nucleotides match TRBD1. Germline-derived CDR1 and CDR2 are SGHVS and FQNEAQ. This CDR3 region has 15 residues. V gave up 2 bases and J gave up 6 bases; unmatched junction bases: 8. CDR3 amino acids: CASSLSSRGLDTQYF. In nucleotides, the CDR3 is TGTGCCAGCAGCTTAAGCTCCAGGGGGTTGGATACGCAGTATTTT.

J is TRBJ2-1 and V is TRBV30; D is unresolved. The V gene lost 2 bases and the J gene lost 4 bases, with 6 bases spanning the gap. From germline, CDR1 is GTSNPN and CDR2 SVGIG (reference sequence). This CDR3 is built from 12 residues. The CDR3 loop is CAWSPGYNEQFF. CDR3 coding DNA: TGTGCCTGGAGTCCCGGGTACAATGAGCAGTTCTTC.

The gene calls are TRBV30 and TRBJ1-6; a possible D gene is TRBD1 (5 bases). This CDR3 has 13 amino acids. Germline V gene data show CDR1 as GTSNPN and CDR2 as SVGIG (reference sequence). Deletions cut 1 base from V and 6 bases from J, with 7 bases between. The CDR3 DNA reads TGTGCCTGGAGTGGTCAGGGTAATTCACCCCTCCACTTT. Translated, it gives CAWSGQGNSPLHF. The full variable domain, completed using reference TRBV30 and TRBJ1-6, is SQTIHQWPATLVQPVGSPLSLECTVEGTSNPNLYWYRQAAGRGLQLLFYSVGIGQISSEVPQNLSASRPQDRQFILSSKKLLLSDSGFYLCAWSGQGNSPLHFGNGTRLTVT.